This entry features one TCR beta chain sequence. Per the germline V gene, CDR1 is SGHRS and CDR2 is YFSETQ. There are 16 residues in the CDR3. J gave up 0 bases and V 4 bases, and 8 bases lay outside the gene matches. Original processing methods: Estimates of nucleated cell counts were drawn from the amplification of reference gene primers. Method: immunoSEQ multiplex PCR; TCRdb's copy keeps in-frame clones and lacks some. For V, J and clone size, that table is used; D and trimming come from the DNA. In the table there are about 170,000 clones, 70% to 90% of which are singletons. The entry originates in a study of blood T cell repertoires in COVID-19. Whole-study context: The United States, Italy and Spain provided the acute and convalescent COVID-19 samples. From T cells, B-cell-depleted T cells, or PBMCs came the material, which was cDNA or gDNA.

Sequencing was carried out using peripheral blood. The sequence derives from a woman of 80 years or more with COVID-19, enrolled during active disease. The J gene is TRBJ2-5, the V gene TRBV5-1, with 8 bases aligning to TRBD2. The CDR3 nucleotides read TGCGCCAGCAGCCCCCGGGCGGGAGGCCACCAAGAGACCCAGTACTTC. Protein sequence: CASSPRAGGHQETQYF.